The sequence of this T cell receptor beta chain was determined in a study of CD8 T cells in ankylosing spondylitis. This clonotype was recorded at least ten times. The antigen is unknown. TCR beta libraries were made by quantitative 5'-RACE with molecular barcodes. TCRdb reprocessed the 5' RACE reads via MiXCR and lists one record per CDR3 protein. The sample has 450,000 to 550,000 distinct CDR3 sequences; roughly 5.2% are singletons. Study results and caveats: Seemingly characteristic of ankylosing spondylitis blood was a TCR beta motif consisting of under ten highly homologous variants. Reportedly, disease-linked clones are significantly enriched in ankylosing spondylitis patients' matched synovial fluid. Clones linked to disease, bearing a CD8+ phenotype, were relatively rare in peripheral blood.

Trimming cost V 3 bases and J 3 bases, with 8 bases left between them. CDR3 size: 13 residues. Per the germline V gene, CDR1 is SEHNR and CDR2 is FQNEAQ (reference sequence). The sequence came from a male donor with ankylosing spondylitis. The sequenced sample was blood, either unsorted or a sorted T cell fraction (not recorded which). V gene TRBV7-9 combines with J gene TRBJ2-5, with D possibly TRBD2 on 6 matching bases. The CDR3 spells CASSFGGEETQYF. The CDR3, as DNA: TGTGCCAGCAGCTTCGGGGGAGAAGAGACCCAGTACTTC. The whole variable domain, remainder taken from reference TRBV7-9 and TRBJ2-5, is DTGVSQNPRHKITKRGQNVTFRCDPISEHNRLYWYRQTLGQGPEFLTYFQNEAQLEKSRLLSDRFSAERPKGSFSTLEIQRTEQGDSAMYLCASSFGGEETQYFGPGTRLLVL.